This TCR beta chain was captured by sequencing in a study of beta chain features in type 1 diabetes. V gave up 2 bases and J gave up 3 bases, with 20 bases separating them. Germline CDR1 reads SGHTA; CDR2 reads FQGNSA. The CDR3 spans 18 residues. Isolated RNA was reverse transcribed in full, so expressed TCRB transcripts were sequenced. Sequencing was performed with immunoSEQ multiplex PCR; in TCRdb, only in-frame clones are kept and a portion is missing. The sample records about 620,000 clones, less than 20% being singletons. This clone has only a few counts. The sequence was collected from a young man in good health. The sequenced sample consisted of naive CD4+ T cells from blood. J is TRBJ2-4 and V is TRBV7-2; TRBD2 might be the D (6 bases). The CDR3 nucleotides are TGTGCCAGCAGCTTAAACCCAAGGGAAGGGAGGTACAAAAACATTCAGTACTTC. Its protein is CASSLNPREGRYKNIQYF.